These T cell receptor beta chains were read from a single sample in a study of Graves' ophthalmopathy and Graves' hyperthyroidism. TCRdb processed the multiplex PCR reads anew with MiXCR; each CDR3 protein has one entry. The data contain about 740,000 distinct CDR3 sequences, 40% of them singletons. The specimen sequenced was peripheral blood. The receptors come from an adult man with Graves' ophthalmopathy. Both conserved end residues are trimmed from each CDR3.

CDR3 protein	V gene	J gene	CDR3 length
SAWGPVKGKLF	TRBV20-1	TRBJ1-4	11
ARNDRALYEQY	TRBV10-3	TRBJ2-7	11
ASSFSGRFNEQY	TRBV6-5	TRBJ2-7	12
ASSFGGNRETQY	TRBV7-2	TRBJ2-5	12
ASSSSGGAGELF	TRBV7-3	TRBJ2-2	12
ASSLEGTGLDDQY	TRBV5-1	TRBJ2-5	13
ASSLDSGFAGEQY	TRBV11-2	TRBJ2-7	13
ANSPLEGVDQPQH	TRBV9	TRBJ1-5	13
TSRDEARGELF	TRBV25-1	TRBJ2-2	11
ASKLREGAYEQY	TRBV4-3	TRBJ2-7	12
ASSLARQGSGELF	TRBV7-9	TRBJ2-2	13
ASSSRDSMLQGYGYT	TRBV7-9	TRBJ1-2	15
ASSLAKGAGVTGELF	TRBV7-9	TRBJ2-2	15
VSSFLQETQY	TRBV6-1	TRBJ2-5	10
ASSLAGRDASNYGYT	TRBV5-4	TRBJ1-2	15
ASSPRDQVGRETQY	TRBV7-9	TRBJ2-5	14
ASSWDSHYEQY	TRBV5-1	TRBJ2-7	11
AISESGETVDSPLH	TRBV10-3	TRBJ1-6	14
SVEAQPKEQY	TRBV29-1	TRBJ2-7	10
ASSLSWYGYT	TRBV28	TRBJ1-2	10
ASSYQTGGTYEQY	TRBV7-2	TRBJ2-7	13
ASSPRGGGLDTEAS	TRBV25-1	TRBJ1-1	14
ASSNPGNQPQH	TRBV12-3/TRBV12-4	TRBJ1-5	11
ASSYIGVNYNSPLH	TRBV6-1	TRBJ1-6	14